This TCR beta chain was sequenced for a study of OX40 agonist ivuxolimab in advanced cancers. Study outcomes and limitations: Antigens targeted by the expanded peripheral T cells were not determined.

People who had autoimmune disease history or systemic immunosuppression were excluded. Samples of blood were obtained at baseline, on cycle 4 day 1, and on cycle 7 day 1. With regard to this clone: Its antigen remains unidentified.

Repertoires were generated with immunoSEQ multiplex PCR, while TCRdb's copy carries only in-frame clones and drops some. In the table there are some 52,000 clones, around 80% of which are singletons. The V gene end was trimmed by 5 bases and the J gene end by 0 bases; junction bases not matched to a gene: 2. Germline CDR1 is SGHTA and CDR2 is FQGNSA. The CDR3 extends over 15 amino acids. V usage is TRBV7-2 and J usage is TRBJ1-5; TRBD1 matches 9 bases. This receptor was identified in an adult with an advanced solid tumor such as melanoma, head and neck, liver or kidney cancer. The specimen comprised CD4+ or CD8+ T cells sorted from blood, sampled in a trial of the OX40 agonist ivuxolimab. CDR3 loop: CASSRQGVSNQPQHF. The CDR3 coding sequence is TGTGCCAGCAGCCGACAGGGGGTTAGCAATCAGCCCCAGCATTTT.